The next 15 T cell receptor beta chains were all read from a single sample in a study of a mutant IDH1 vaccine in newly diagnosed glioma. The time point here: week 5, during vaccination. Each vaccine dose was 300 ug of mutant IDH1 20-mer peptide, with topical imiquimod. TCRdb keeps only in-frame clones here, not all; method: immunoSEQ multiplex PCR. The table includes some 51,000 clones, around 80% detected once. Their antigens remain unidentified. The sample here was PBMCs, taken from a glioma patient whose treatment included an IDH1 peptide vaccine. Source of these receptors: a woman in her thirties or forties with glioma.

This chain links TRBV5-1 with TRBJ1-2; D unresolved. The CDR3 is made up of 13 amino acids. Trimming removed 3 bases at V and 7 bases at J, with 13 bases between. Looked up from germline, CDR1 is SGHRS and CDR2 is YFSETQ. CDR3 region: CASSSFGSSGYTF. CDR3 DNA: TGCGCCAGCAGCTCCTTTGGCTCTAGTGGCTACACCTTC.

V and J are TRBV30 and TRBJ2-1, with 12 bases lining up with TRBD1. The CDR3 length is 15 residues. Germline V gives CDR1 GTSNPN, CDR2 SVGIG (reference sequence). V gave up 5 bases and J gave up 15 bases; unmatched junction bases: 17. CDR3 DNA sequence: TGTGCCTGGTCTTACGGGACGGGACAGGGGGCCCGCAGGTTCTTC. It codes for CAWSYGTGQGARRFF.

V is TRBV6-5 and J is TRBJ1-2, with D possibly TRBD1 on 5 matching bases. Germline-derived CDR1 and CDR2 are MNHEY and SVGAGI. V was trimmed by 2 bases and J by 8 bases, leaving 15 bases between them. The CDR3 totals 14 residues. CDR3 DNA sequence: TGTGCCAGCAGTTACGCACAGGAGGGTAGAGGCTACACCTTC. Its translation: CASSYAQEGRGYTF.

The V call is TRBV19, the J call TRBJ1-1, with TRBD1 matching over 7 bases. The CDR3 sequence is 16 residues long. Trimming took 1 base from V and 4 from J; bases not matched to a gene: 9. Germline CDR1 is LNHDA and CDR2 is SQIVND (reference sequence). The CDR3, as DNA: TGTGCCAGTAGTATAGGGGGGACCAGGGGGACCACTGAAGCTTTCTTT. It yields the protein CASSIGGTRGTTEAFF.

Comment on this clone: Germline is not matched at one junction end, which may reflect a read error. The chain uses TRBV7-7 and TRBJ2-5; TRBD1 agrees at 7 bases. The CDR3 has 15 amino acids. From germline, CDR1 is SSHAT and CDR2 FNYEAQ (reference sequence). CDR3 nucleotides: TGTGCTAGCAGCAGAGACAGGGAGTACCAAGAGACCCAGTACTTC. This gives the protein CASSRDREYQETQYF.

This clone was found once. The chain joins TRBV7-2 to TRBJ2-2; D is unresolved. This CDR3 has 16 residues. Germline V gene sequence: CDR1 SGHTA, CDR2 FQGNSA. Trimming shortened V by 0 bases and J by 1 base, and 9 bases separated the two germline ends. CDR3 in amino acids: CASSLAALRNTGELFF. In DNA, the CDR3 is TGTGCCAGCAGCTTAGCGGCCTTACGGAACACCGGGGAGCTGTTTTTT. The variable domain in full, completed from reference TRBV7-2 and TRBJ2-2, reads GAGVSQSPSNKVTEKGKDVELRCDPISGHTALYWYRQSLGQGLEFLIYFQGNSAPDKSGLPSDRFSAERTGGSVSTLTIQRTQQEDSAVYLCASSLAALRNTGELFFGEGSRLTVL.

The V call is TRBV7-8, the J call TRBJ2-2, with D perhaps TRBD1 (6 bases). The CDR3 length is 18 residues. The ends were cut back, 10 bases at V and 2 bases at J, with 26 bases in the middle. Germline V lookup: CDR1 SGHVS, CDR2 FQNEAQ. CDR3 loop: CATRLRAPHRVNTGELFF. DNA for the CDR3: TGTGCCACCCGCCTACGGGCCCCCCACAGGGTTAACACCGGGGAGCTGTTTTTT.

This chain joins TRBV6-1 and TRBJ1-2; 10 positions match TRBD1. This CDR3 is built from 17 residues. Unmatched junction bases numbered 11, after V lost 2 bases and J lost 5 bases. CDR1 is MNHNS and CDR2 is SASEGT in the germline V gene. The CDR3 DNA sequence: TGTGCCAGCAGTGAATACCTATCCGGGACAGGGGCTTATGGCTACACCTTC. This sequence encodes CASSEYLSGTGAYGYTF.

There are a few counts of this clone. CDR3 loop: CASSLGGGTEAFF. Here the CDR3 DNA reads TGTGCCAGTAGTTTAGGGGGTGGAACTGAAGCTTTCTTT. V and J are TRBV19 and TRBJ1-1, with TRBD1 as a possible D gene (6 bases). Germline CDR1 LNHDA, CDR2 SQIVND (reference sequence). The length of the CDR3 is 13 residues. The germline V and J ends were trimmed by 5 bases and 5 bases, with 12 bases remaining between them.

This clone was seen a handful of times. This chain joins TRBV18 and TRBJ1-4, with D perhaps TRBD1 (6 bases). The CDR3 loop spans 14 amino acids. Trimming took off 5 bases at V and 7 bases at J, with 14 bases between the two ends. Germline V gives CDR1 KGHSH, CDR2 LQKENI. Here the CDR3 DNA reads TGTGCCAGCTCAAGGGCAGGGGCCGGTGAAAAACTGTTTTTT. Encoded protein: CASSRAGAGEKLFF. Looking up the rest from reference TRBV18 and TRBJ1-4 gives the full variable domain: NAGVMQNPRHLVRRRGQEARLRCSPMKGHSHVYWYRQLPEEGLKFMVYLQKENIIDESGMPKERFSAEFPKEGPSILRIQQVVRGDSAAYFCASSRAGAGEKLFFGSGTQLSVL.

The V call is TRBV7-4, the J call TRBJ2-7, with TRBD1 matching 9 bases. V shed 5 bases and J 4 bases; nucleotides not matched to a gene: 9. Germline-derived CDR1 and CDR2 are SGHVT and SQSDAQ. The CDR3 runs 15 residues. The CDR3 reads CASSPGDRAWYEQYF. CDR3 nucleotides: TGTGCCAGCAGCCCAGGGGACAGGGCATGGTACGAGCAGTACTTC. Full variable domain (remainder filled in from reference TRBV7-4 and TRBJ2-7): GAGVSQSPRYKVAKRGRDVALRCDSISGHVTLYWYRQTLGQGSEVLTYSQSDAQRDKSGRPSGRFSAERPERSVSTLKIQRTEQGDSAVYLCASSPGDRAWYEQYFGPGTRLTVT.

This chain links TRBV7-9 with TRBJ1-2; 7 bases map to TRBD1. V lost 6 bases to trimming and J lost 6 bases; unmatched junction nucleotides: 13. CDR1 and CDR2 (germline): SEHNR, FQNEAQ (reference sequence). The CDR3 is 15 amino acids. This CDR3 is CASSPTGGGFDGYTF. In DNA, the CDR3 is TGTGCCAGCAGTCCGACGGGAGGGGGCTTCGATGGCTACACCTTC.

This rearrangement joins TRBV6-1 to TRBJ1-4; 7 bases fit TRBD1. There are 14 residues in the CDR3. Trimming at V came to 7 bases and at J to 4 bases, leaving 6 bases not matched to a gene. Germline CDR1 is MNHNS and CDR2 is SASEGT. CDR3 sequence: CASTGGDSNEKLFF. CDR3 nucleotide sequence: TGTGCCAGCACCGGAGGGGACAGTAATGAAAAACTGTTTTTT.

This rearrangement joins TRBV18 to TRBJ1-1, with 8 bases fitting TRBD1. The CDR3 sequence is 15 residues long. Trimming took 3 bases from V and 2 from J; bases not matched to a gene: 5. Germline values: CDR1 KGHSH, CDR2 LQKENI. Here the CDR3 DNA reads TGTGCCAGCTCACCGTTACAGGGGGAAAACACTGAAGCTTTCTTT. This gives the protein CASSPLQGENTEAFF.

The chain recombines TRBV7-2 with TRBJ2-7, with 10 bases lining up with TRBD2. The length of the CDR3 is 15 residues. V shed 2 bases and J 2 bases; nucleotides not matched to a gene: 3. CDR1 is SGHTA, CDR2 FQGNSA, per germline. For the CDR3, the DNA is TGTGCCAGCAGCTTAATCAGCGGGGGGGCCTACGAGCAGTACTTC. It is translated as CASSLISGGAYEQYF.